This is a list of T cell receptor beta chains from one sample in a study of identical twins. TCRdb ran MiXCR on the 5' RACE reads and lists one entry per CDR3 protein. The sample comprises about 530,000 distinct CDR3 sequences, 13% to 15% of which are singletons, and 0.44% rests with the top ten. This sample was also put to use in a study of yellow fever vaccine responses in identical twins.

The sample comprised CD4+ T cells sorted from blood. The source is a woman between 18 and 29 years old in good health. The CDR3 runs from the conserved cysteine through the conserved F or W. The order of the fields is J gene, clone size, D gene, V gene, CDR3 DNA, CDR3 protein. D genes are given only for firm matches. Not all rows give a size; the values are once, few, many and, for expanded clones, a class.

J gene: TRBJ1-5
clone size: many
D gene: -
V gene: TRBV12-3/TRBV12-4
CDR3 DNA: TGTGCCAGCAGGTCCGGGGCGAGGGAGCCCCAGCATTTT
CDR3 protein: CASRSGAREPQHF

J gene: TRBJ2-2
clone size: few
D gene: TRBD2
V gene: TRBV28
CDR3 DNA: TGTGCCAGCAGTTGGCGCCTAGCGGGCTACACCGGGGAGCTGTTTTTT
CDR3 protein: CASSWRLAGYTGELFF

J gene: TRBJ2-3
clone size: few
D gene: -
V gene: TRBV20-1
CDR3 DNA: TGCAGTGCCAACCGTGGGGAGGTCAGCACAGATACGCAGTATTTT
CDR3 protein: CSANRGEVSTDTQYF

J gene: TRBJ1-1
clone size: -
D gene: -
V gene: TRBV28
CDR3 DNA: TGTGCCAGCAGTTTTTTGGGACCGAAGAACACTGAAGCTTTCTTT
CDR3 protein: CASSFLGPKNTEAFF

J gene: TRBJ2-5
clone size: few
D gene: -
V gene: TRBV10-3
CDR3 DNA: TGTGCCATCAGTGGAACCCTTCGGGGAAATGGAGAGACCCAGTACTTC
CDR3 protein: CAISGTLRGNGETQYF

J gene: TRBJ2-7
clone size: -
D gene: TRBD2
V gene: TRBV9
CDR3 DNA: TGTGCCAGCAGCTCGGGGACTAGCGGATTCCTAGAGCAGTACTTC
CDR3 protein: CASSSGTSGFLEQYF

J gene: TRBJ2-4
clone size: -
D gene: TRBD2
V gene: TRBV24-1
CDR3 DNA: TGTGCCACCAGTGACGTCACTAGCGGGGGAGCCAAAAACATTCAGTACTTC
CDR3 protein: CATSDVTSGGAKNIQYF

J gene: TRBJ2-5
clone size: few
D gene: -
V gene: TRBV10-1
CDR3 DNA: TGCGCCAGCAGTGGAGGGCACGGTCAAGAGACCCAGTACTTC
CDR3 protein: CASSGGHGQETQYF

J gene: TRBJ2-2
clone size: few
D gene: -
V gene: TRBV25-1
CDR3 DNA: TGTGCCAGCAGTGAATCTAAGGGGCCCACCGGGGAGCTGTTTTTT
CDR3 protein: CASSESKGPTGELFF

J gene: TRBJ2-4
clone size: many
D gene: TRBD1
V gene: TRBV20-1
CDR3 DNA: TGCAGTGCTGGACAGGGGGCTGTCTTGGCCAAAAACATTCAGTACTTC
CDR3 protein: CSAGQGAVLAKNIQYF

J gene: TRBJ1-4
clone size: few
D gene: -
V gene: TRBV12-3/TRBV12-4
CDR3 DNA: TGTGCCAGCAGTTTAATGGGGAAACTGTTTTTT
CDR3 protein: CASSLMGKLFF

J gene: TRBJ1-4
clone size: few
D gene: -
V gene: TRBV20-1
CDR3 DNA: TGCAGTGCTAGAAATAACGCGGGCAGCGTCGGTGAAAAACTGTTTTTT
CDR3 protein: CSARNNAGSVGEKLFF

J gene: TRBJ1-2
clone size: few
D gene: TRBD1
V gene: TRBV28
CDR3 DNA: TGTGCCAGCCATAGATCGAAACAGGGGAGAGCTAACTATGGCTACACCTTC
CDR3 protein: CASHRSKQGRANYGYTF

J gene: TRBJ2-5
clone size: few
D gene: -
V gene: TRBV6-1
CDR3 DNA: TGTGCCAGCAGACCCCGGGCCTACCAAGAGACCCAGTACTTC
CDR3 protein: CASRPRAYQETQYF

J gene: TRBJ2-5
clone size: many
D gene: TRBD2
V gene: TRBV12-3/TRBV12-4
CDR3 DNA: TGTGCCAGCCGACTAACTTCTGGGGGGGGACAAGAGACCCAGTACTTC
CDR3 protein: CASRLTSGGGQETQYF

J gene: TRBJ2-2
clone size: few
D gene: -
V gene: TRBV7-9
CDR3 DNA: TGTGCCAGCAGCTTATCCATCTCAAAAAACACCGGGGAGCTGTTTTTT
CDR3 protein: CASSLSISKNTGELFF

J gene: TRBJ2-5
clone size: few
D gene: TRBD2
V gene: TRBV20-1
CDR3 DNA: TGCAGTGCTGAGGGGACTAGCGGGTACCAAGAGACCCAGTACTTC
CDR3 protein: CSAEGTSGYQETQYF

J gene: TRBJ2-1
clone size: few
D gene: -
V gene: TRBV20-1
CDR3 DNA: TGCAGTGCACCTCTCTCGGCCGGGGGCTCCTACAATGAGCAGTTCTTC
CDR3 protein: CSAPLSAGGSYNEQFF

J gene: TRBJ2-1
clone size: -
D gene: -
V gene: TRBV7-3
CDR3 DNA: TGTGCCAGCAGCATCATGTTGGGTAATGAGCAGTTCTTC
CDR3 protein: CASSIMLGNEQFF

J gene: TRBJ2-1
clone size: -
D gene: -
V gene: TRBV5-1
CDR3 DNA: TGCGCCAGCAGCTTGAGGAGTCAAAACAATGAGCAGTTCTTC
CDR3 protein: CASSLRSQNNEQFF

J gene: TRBJ2-4
clone size: few
D gene: TRBD1
V gene: TRBV20-1
CDR3 DNA: TGCAGTGCTATGGGACAGGGAAGGTTAGCCAAAAACATTCAGTACTTC
CDR3 protein: CSAMGQGRLAKNIQYF

J gene: TRBJ2-1
clone size: -
D gene: TRBD2
V gene: TRBV7-6
CDR3 DNA: TGTGCCAGCAGCCGCCACCTTTTACTAGCGGGAGGGGGACACAATGAGCAGTTCTTC
CDR3 protein: CASSRHLLLAGGGHNEQFF

J gene: TRBJ1-5
clone size: few
D gene: TRBD1
V gene: TRBV3-1
CDR3 DNA: TGTGCCAGCAGCCAAGGCGGACAGGCGGGGAATCGAGAGCCCCAGCATTTT
CDR3 protein: CASSQGGQAGNREPQHF

J gene: TRBJ2-3
clone size: -
D gene: TRBD2
V gene: TRBV20-1
CDR3 DNA: TGCAGTGCTAGAGAAGCTAGCGGGAGAGCAGATACGCAGTATTTT
CDR3 protein: CSAREASGRADTQYF

J gene: TRBJ2-5
clone size: few
D gene: TRBD2
V gene: TRBV11-3
CDR3 DNA: TGTGCCAGCAGCTCTTGGACTAGCGGGAATAAAGAGACCCAGTACTTC
CDR3 protein: CASSSWTSGNKETQYF

J gene: TRBJ2-1
clone size: -
D gene: TRBD2
V gene: TRBV5-1
CDR3 DNA: TGCGCCAGCAGCTTCCCGCGGCAGCGGGAGTACAATGAGCAGTTCTTC
CDR3 protein: CASSFPRQREYNEQFF

J gene: TRBJ2-1
clone size: -
D gene: -
V gene: TRBV29-1
CDR3 DNA: TGCAGCGTCCCCCCCGGACACGTCGGGTCCAATGAGCAGTTCTTC
CDR3 protein: CSVPPGHVGSNEQFF

J gene: TRBJ2-7
clone size: -
D gene: -
V gene: TRBV6-1
CDR3 DNA: TGTGCCAGCAGCCAGGGACCCTCCTACGAGCAGTACTTC
CDR3 protein: CASSQGPSYEQYF

J gene: TRBJ2-2
clone size: -
D gene: -
V gene: TRBV29-1
CDR3 DNA: TGCAGCGTCTCTGGGCGTACGAACACCGGGGAGCTGTTTTTT
CDR3 protein: CSVSGRTNTGELFF

J gene: TRBJ2-2
clone size: -
D gene: -
V gene: TRBV7-8
CDR3 DNA: TGTGCCAGCAGCTTAGCGAGGTGGCGTGGCACCGGGGAGCTGTTTTTT
CDR3 protein: CASSLARWRGTGELFF

J gene: TRBJ2-2
clone size: -
D gene: TRBD1
V gene: TRBV28
CDR3 DNA: TGTGCCAGCCGCCCAGGGGGCGCCGGCACCGGGGAGCTGTTTTTT
CDR3 protein: CASRPGGAGTGELFF

J gene: TRBJ1-2
clone size: -
D gene: TRBD1
V gene: TRBV27
CDR3 DNA: TGTGCCAGCAGTCCTGAGGGACAGGGGGCGGCGACCTTC
CDR3 protein: CASSPEGQGAATF

J gene: TRBJ1-2
clone size: -
D gene: -
V gene: TRBV28
CDR3 DNA: TGTGCCAGCAGTGGAACAGCGGCCCGGGGCACCTTC
CDR3 protein: CASSGTAARGTF

J gene: TRBJ2-2
clone size: few
D gene: TRBD2
V gene: TRBV5-6
CDR3 DNA: TGTGCCAGCAGCTTGTCGCCGGGACTAGCTCTAACCGGGGAGCTGTTTTTT
CDR3 protein: CASSLSPGLALTGELFF

J gene: TRBJ2-1
clone size: -
D gene: TRBD2
V gene: TRBV4-1
CDR3 DNA: TGCGCCAGCAGCCTTGCGGGGGGGAAACTAAGCAATGAGCAGTTCTTC
CDR3 protein: CASSLAGGKLSNEQFF

J gene: TRBJ2-7
clone size: -
D gene: TRBD2
V gene: TRBV6-1
CDR3 DNA: TGTGCCAGCCGGAAACTAGCGGGAATCTACGAGCAGTACTTC
CDR3 protein: CASRKLAGIYEQYF

J gene: TRBJ2-2
clone size: -
D gene: -
V gene: TRBV2
CDR3 DNA: TGTGCCAGCAGTGATAGAACAGGGTTGAACGGGGAGCTGTTTTTT
CDR3 protein: CASSDRTGLNGELFF

J gene: TRBJ2-2
clone size: many
D gene: -
V gene: TRBV9
CDR3 DNA: TGTGCCAGCAGCGTAGACAGTCTCACCGGGGAGCTGTTTTTT
CDR3 protein: CASSVDSLTGELFF

J gene: TRBJ2-5
clone size: -
D gene: -
V gene: TRBV5-5
CDR3 DNA: TGTGCCAGCAGCTCCTCTACTCCGGAGGCGGAGACCCAGTACTTC
CDR3 protein: CASSSSTPEAETQYF

J gene: TRBJ2-1
clone size: many
D gene: -
V gene: TRBV7-2
CDR3 DNA: TGTGCCAGCAGCACCGGACACTCCTACAATGAGCAGTTCTTC
CDR3 protein: CASSTGHSYNEQFF

J gene: TRBJ2-1
clone size: many
D gene: TRBD1
V gene: TRBV12-3/TRBV12-4
CDR3 DNA: TGTGCCAGCAGCTTACAGGGGGCTGGGTACAATGAGCAGTTCTTC
CDR3 protein: CASSLQGAGYNEQFF

J gene: TRBJ2-1
clone size: few
D gene: -
V gene: TRBV29-1
CDR3 DNA: TGCAGCGTTGATCCCGGCTACAATGAGCAGTTCTTC
CDR3 protein: CSVDPGYNEQFF

J gene: TRBJ2-1
clone size: -
D gene: TRBD2
V gene: TRBV5-1
CDR3 DNA: TGCGCCAGCAGCTTGACTCTTCTAGCGGGAGGGTACAATGAGCAGTTCTTC
CDR3 protein: CASSLTLLAGGYNEQFF

J gene: TRBJ1-1
clone size: -
D gene: -
V gene: TRBV6-1
CDR3 DNA: TGTGCCAGCAGTGAAGGCCTCAGGACTGAAGCTTTCTTT
CDR3 protein: CASSEGLRTEAFF

J gene: TRBJ1-6
clone size: -
D gene: TRBD1
V gene: TRBV12-3/TRBV12-4
CDR3 DNA: TGTGCCAGCAGCCCCACGACAGGGGTGTCACCCCTCCACTTT
CDR3 protein: CASSPTTGVSPLHF

J gene: TRBJ1-1
clone size: -
D gene: TRBD1
V gene: TRBV6-2/TRBV6-3
CDR3 DNA: TGTGCCAGCAGTCACCCCTCGACAGGGACCACTGAAGCTTTCTTT
CDR3 protein: CASSHPSTGTTEAFF

J gene: TRBJ2-2
clone size: few
D gene: -
V gene: TRBV6-1
CDR3 DNA: TGTGCCAGCAGTCCGCCCCCAGGGAGGATCTCGACCGGGGAGCTGTTTTTT
CDR3 protein: CASSPPPGRISTGELFF

J gene: TRBJ2-5
clone size: few
D gene: TRBD1
V gene: TRBV25-1
CDR3 DNA: TGTGCCAGCAGTGAAGACAGGGGTAGAGAGACCCAGTACTTC
CDR3 protein: CASSEDRGRETQYF

J gene: TRBJ1-5
clone size: many
D gene: -
V gene: TRBV5-5
CDR3 DNA: TGTGCCAGCAGCTTGAGACCCGAAAGTAGCAATCAGCCCCAGCATTTT
CDR3 protein: CASSLRPESSNQPQHF

J gene: TRBJ2-2
clone size: many
D gene: TRBD2
V gene: TRBV3-1
CDR3 DNA: TGTGCCAGCAGCCAAGAGAGGGCCGGGAGGGACACCGGGGAGCTGTTTTTT
CDR3 protein: CASSQERAGRDTGELFF

J gene: TRBJ1-3
clone size: -
D gene: TRBD1
V gene: TRBV10-3
CDR3 DNA: TGTGCCATCAGTGCCGGGGACAGTGGAAACACCATATATTTT
CDR3 protein: CAISAGDSGNTIYF

J gene: TRBJ2-7
clone size: -
D gene: TRBD1
V gene: TRBV12-3/TRBV12-4
CDR3 DNA: TGTGCCAGCAGTCCTTGGACAGGGGAGTACGAGCAGTACTTC
CDR3 protein: CASSPWTGEYEQYF

J gene: TRBJ1-2
clone size: -
D gene: -
V gene: TRBV7-6
CDR3 DNA: TGTGCCAGCAGCCCCGAGGAGGCCCTTAACTATGGCTACACCTTC
CDR3 protein: CASSPEEALNYGYTF

J gene: TRBJ1-6
clone size: -
D gene: -
V gene: TRBV28
CDR3 DNA: TGTGCCAGCAGGGATAATTCACCCCTCCACTTT
CDR3 protein: CASRDNSPLHF

J gene: TRBJ2-5
clone size: -
D gene: TRBD2
V gene: TRBV10-2
CDR3 DNA: TGCGCCACCCAACTAGCGGGGGAAGAGACCCAGTACTTC
CDR3 protein: CATQLAGEETQYF

J gene: TRBJ2-1
clone size: few
D gene: TRBD1
V gene: TRBV5-1
CDR3 DNA: TGCGCCAGCAGCCCGGACAGGGGAGGAACGTACAATGAGCAGTTCTTC
CDR3 protein: CASSPDRGGTYNEQFF

J gene: TRBJ1-1
clone size: -
D gene: -
V gene: TRBV12-3/TRBV12-4
CDR3 DNA: TGTGCCAGCAGTTCCGAAGTGCCTCAGGGGACTGAAGCTTTCTTT
CDR3 protein: CASSSEVPQGTEAFF

J gene: TRBJ2-5
clone size: few
D gene: TRBD2
V gene: TRBV5-5
CDR3 DNA: TGTGCCAGCAGCCTAGCGGGGGGGGAGTACCAAGAGACCCAGTACTTC
CDR3 protein: CASSLAGGEYQETQYF

J gene: TRBJ1-1
clone size: -
D gene: -
V gene: TRBV6-1
CDR3 DNA: TGTGCCAGCAGTCGACGGGCTCGGGACACCCGGACTGAAGCTTTCTTT
CDR3 protein: CASSRRARDTRTEAFF